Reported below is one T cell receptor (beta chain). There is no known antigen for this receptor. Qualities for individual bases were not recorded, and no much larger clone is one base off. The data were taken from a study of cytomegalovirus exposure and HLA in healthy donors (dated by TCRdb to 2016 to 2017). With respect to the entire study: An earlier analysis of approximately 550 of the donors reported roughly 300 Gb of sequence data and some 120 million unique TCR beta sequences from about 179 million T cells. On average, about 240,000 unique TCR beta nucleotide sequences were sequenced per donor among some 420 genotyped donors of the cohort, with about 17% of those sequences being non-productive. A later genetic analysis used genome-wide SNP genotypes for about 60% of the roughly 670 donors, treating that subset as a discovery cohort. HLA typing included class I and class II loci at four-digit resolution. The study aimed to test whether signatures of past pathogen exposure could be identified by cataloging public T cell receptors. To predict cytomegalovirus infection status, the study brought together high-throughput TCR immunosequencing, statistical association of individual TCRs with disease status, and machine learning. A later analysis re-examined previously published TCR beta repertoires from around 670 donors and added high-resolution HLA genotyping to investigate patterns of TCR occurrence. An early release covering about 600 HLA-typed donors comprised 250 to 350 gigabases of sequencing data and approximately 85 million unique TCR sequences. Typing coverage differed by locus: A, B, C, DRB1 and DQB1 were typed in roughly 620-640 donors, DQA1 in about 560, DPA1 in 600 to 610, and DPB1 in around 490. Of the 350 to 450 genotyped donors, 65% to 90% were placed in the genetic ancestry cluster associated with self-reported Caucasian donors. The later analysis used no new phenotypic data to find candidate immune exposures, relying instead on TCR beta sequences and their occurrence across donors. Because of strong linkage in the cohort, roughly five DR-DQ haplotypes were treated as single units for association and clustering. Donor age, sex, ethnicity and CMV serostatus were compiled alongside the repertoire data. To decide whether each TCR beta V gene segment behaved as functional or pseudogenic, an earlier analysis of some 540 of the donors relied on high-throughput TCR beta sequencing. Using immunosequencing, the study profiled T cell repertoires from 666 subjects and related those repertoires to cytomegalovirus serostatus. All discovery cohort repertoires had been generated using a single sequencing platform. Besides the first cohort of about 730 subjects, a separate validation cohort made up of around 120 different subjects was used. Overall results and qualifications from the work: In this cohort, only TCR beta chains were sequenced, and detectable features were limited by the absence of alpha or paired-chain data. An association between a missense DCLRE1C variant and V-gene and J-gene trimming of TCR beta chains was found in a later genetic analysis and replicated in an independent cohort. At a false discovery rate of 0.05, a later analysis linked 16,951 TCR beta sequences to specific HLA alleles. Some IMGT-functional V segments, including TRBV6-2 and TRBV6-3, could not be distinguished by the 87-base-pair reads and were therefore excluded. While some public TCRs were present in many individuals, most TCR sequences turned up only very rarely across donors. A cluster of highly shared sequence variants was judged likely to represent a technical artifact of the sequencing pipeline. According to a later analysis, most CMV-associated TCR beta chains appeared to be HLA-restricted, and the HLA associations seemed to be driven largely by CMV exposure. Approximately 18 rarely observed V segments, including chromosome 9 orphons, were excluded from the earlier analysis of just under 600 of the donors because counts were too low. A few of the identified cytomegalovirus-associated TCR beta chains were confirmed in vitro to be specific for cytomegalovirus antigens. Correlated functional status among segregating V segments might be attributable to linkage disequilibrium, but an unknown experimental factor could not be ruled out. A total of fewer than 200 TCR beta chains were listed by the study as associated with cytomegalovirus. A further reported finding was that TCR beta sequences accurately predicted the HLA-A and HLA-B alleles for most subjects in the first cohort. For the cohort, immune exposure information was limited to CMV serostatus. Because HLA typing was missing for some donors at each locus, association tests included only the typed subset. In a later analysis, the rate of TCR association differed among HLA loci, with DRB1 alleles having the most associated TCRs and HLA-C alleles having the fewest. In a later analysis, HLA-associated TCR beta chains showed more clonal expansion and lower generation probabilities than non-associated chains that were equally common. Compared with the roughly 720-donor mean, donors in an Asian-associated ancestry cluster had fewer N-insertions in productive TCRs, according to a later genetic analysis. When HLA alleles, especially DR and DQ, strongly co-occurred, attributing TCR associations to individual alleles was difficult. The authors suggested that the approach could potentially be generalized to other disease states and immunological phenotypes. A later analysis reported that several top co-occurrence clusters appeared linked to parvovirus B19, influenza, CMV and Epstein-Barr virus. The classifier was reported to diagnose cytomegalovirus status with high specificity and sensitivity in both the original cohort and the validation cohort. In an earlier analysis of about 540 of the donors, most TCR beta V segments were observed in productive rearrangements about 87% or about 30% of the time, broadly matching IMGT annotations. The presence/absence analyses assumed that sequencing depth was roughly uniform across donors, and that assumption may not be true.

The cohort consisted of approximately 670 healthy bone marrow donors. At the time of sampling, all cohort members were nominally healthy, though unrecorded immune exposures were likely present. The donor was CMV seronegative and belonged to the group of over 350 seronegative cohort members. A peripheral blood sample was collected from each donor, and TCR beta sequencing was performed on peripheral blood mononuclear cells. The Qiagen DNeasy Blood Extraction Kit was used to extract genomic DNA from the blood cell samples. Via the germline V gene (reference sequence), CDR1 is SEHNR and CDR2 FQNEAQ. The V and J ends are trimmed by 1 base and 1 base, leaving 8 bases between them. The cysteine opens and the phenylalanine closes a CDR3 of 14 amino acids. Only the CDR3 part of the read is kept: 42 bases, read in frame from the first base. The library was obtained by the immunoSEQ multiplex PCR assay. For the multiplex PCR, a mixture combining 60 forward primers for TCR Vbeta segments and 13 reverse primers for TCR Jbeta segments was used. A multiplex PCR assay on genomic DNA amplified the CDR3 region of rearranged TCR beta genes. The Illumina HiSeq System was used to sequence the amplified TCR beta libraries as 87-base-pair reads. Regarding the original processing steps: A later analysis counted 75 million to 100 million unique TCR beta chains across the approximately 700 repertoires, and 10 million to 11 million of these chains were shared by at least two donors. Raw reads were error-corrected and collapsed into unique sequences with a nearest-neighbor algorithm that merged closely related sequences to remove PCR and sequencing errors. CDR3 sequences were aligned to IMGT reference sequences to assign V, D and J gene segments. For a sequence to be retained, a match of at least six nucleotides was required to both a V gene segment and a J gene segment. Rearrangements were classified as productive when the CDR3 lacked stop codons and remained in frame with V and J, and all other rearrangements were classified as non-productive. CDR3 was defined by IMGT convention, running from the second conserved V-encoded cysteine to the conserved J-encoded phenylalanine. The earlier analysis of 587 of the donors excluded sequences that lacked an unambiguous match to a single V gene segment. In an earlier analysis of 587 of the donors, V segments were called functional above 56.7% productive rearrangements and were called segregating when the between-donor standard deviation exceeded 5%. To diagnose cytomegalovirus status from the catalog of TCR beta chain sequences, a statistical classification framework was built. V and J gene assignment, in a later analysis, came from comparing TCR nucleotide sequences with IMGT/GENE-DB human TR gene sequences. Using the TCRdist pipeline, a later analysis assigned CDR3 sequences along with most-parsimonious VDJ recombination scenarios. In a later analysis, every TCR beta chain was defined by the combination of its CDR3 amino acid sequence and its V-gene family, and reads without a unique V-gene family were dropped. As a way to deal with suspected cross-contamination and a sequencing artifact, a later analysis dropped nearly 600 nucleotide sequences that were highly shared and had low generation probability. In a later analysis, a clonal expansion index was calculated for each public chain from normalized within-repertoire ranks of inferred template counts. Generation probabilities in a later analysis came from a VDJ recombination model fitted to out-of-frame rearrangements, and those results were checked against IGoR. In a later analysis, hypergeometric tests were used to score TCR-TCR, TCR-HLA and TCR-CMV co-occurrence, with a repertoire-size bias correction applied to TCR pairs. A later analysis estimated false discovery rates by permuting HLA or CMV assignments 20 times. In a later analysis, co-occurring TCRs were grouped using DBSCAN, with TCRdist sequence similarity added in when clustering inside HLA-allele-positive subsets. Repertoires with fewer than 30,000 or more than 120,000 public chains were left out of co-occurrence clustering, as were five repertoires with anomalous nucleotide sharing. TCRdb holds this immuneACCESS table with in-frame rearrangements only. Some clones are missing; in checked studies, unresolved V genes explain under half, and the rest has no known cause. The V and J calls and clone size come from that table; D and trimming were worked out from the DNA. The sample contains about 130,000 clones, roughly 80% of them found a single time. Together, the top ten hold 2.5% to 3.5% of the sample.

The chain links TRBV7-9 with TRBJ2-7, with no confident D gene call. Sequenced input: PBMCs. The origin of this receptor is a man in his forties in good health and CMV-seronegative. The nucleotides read TGTGCCAGCAGCTTAGGGTCCGGGTCCTACGAGCAGTACTTC. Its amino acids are CASSLGSGSYEQYF.